This T cell receptor (beta chain) emerged from a study of cytomegalovirus exposure and HLA in healthy donors (TCRdb year 2017). Regarding the study in general: In an earlier analysis of 550 to 750 of the donors, roughly 300 Gb of sequence data and just under 120 million unique TCR beta sequences from 150 million to 200 million T cells were reported. On average, around 240,000 unique TCR beta nucleotide sequences were sequenced per donor among a few hundred genotyped donors of the cohort, with 15% to 20% of those sequences being non-productive. The study used immunosequencing to profile the T cell repertoires of 666 subjects and linked those repertoires to cytomegalovirus serostatus. Approximately 300 gigabases of sequencing data and 78 million or so unique TCR sequences were included in an early release covering about 700 HLA-typed donors. To predict cytomegalovirus infection status, the study combined high-throughput TCR immunosequencing, statistical association of individual TCRs with disease status, and machine learning. Rather than using new phenotypic data, the later analysis identified candidate immune exposures from TCR beta sequences and from how often those sequences occurred across donors. An earlier analysis of fewer than 700 of the donors applied high-throughput TCR beta sequencing to assess whether each TCR beta V gene segment acted as functional or pseudogenic. Roughly five DR-DQ haplotypes were handled as single units for association and clustering, since linkage in the cohort was strong. Every repertoire in the discovery cohort had been generated on one and the same sequencing platform. In addition to the first cohort of several hundred subjects, a separate validation cohort of under 150 different subjects was used. A later analysis re-examined previously published TCR beta repertoires from hundreds of donors and added high-resolution HLA genotyping to investigate patterns of TCR occurrence. The study aimed to test whether cataloging public T cell receptors could reveal signatures of past pathogen exposure. In a later genetic analysis, genome-wide SNP genotypes for about three fifths of the roughly 670 donors were used, and that subset was treated as a discovery cohort. The genetic ancestry cluster associated with self-reported Caucasian donors included over 65% of the roughly 380 genotyped donors. Donor age, sex, ethnicity and CMV serostatus were compiled together with the repertoire data. HLA typing included class I and class II loci at four-digit resolution. Typing coverage varied by locus: roughly 629-640 donors for A, B, C, DRB1 and DQB1; roughly 560 for DQA1; 606 for DPA1; fewer than 480 for DPB1. Overall study results and their limits: Because HLA typing was missing for some donors at each locus, association tests included only the typed subset. The only immune exposure information available for the cohort was CMV serostatus. In the study, about 150 TCR beta chains were listed as associated with cytomegalovirus. In an earlier analysis of some 540 of the donors, most TCR beta V segments appeared in productive rearrangements about 90% or about 30% of the time, broadly matching IMGT annotations. Linkage disequilibrium might explain the correlated functional status among segregating V segments, but an unknown experimental factor could not be excluded. This cohort had only TCR beta chains sequenced, and the lack of alpha or paired-chain data limited which features could be detected. When HLA alleles, especially DR and DQ, strongly co-occurred, TCR associations were difficult to assign to individual alleles. The earlier analysis of around 600 of the donors excluded 15 to 20 rarely observed V segments, including chromosome 9 orphons, because counts were too low. In a later analysis, HLA-associated TCR beta chains were found to be more clonally expanded and to have lower generation probabilities than equally common non-associated chains. According to a later genetic analysis, donors in an Asian-associated ancestry cluster had fewer N-insertions in productive TCRs than the approximately 690-donor mean. The authors suggested that the approach could potentially be generalized to other disease states and immunological phenotypes. In a later analysis, TCR association rates were found to vary across HLA loci, with the most associated TCRs seen for DRB1 alleles and the fewest for HLA-C alleles. At a false discovery rate of 0.05, a later analysis linked fewer than 20,000 TCR beta sequences to specific HLA alleles. Three of the identified cytomegalovirus-associated TCR beta chains were confirmed in vitro to be specific for cytomegalovirus antigens. Sequencing depth was assumed to be roughly uniform across donors in the presence/absence analyses, though that assumption may not hold. Most TCR sequences were seen in very few donors, while some public TCRs were found in many individuals. In a later analysis, most CMV-associated TCR beta chains were found to appear HLA-restricted, with HLA associations seemingly driven largely by CMV exposure. Several of the top co-occurrence clusters appeared to be linked to parvovirus B19, influenza, CMV and Epstein-Barr virus, according to a later analysis. The sequencing pipeline was judged likely to have produced a cluster of highly shared sequence variants as a technical artifact. V-gene and J-gene trimming of TCR beta chains was associated with a missense DCLRE1C variant in a later genetic analysis, and the association was replicated in an independent cohort. The classifier was reported to diagnose cytomegalovirus status with high specificity and sensitivity in both the original cohort and the validation cohort. Some IMGT-functional V segments, including TRBV6-2 and TRBV6-3, could not be distinguished by the 87-base-pair reads and were therefore excluded. A further reported finding was that TCR beta sequences accurately predicted the HLA-A and HLA-B alleles for most subjects in the first cohort.

V loses 0 bases, J loses 7 bases, and the germline ends lie 7 bases apart. CDR1 and CDR2 are read off the germline V gene (reference sequence) as SGHNT and YYREEE. Measured from the cysteine to the phenylalanine, the CDR3 is 12 residues long. Of the read, only the CDR3 DNA is kept; its 36 bases are in frame from base 1. The cohort consisted of hundreds of healthy bone marrow donors. At the time of sampling, all cohort members were nominally healthy, though unrecorded immune exposures were likely present. The donor was CMV seronegative and was included in the group of under 450 seronegative cohort members. A peripheral blood sample was provided by each donor, and peripheral blood mononuclear cells were used for TCR beta sequencing. Genomic DNA was extracted from the blood cell samples with the Qiagen DNeasy Blood Extraction Kit. The library was built by means of the immunoSEQ multiplex PCR assay. For the multiplex PCR, a mixture combining 60 forward primers for TCR Vbeta segments and 13 reverse primers for TCR Jbeta segments was used. The CDR3 region of rearranged TCR beta genes was amplified from genomic DNA with a multiplex PCR assay. Amplified TCR beta libraries were sequenced as 87-base-pair reads on the Illumina HiSeq System. As for how the authors treated the data: A later analysis tallied tens of millions of unique TCR beta chains across the 666 repertoires, and around 9.9 million of those chains were shared by two or more donors. Raw reads were error-corrected and collapsed into unique sequences by a nearest-neighbor algorithm in which closely related sequences were merged to remove PCR and sequencing errors. To assign V, D and J gene segments, CDR3 sequences were aligned to IMGT reference sequences. Each retained sequence needed at least a six-nucleotide match to both a V gene segment and a J gene segment. Rearrangements were classified as productive when the CDR3 lacked stop codons and remained in frame with V and J, and all other rearrangements were classified as non-productive. CDR3 was defined according to IMGT convention as the region running from the second conserved V-encoded cysteine to the conserved J-encoded phenylalanine. Sequences without an unambiguous match to a single V gene segment were excluded from the earlier analysis of about 600 of the donors. An earlier analysis of several hundred of the donors called V segments functional above 56.7% productive rearrangements and segregating when the between-donor standard deviation exceeded 5%. To diagnose cytomegalovirus status from the catalog of TCR beta chain sequences, a statistical classification framework was built. In a later analysis, TCR nucleotide sequences were compared against IMGT/GENE-DB human TR gene sequences so that V and J genes could be assigned. The TCRdist pipeline was used in a later analysis to assign CDR3 sequences and most-parsimonious VDJ recombination scenarios. In a later analysis, each TCR beta chain was defined by its CDR3 amino acid sequence together with its V-gene family, and reads without a unique V-gene family were excluded. A later analysis removed several hundred highly shared, low-generation-probability nucleotide sequences to deal with suspected cross-contamination and a sequencing artifact. In a later analysis, a clonal expansion index for each public chain was calculated from normalized within-repertoire ranks of inferred template counts. Generation probabilities in a later analysis came from a VDJ recombination model fitted to out-of-frame rearrangements, and those results were checked against IGoR. In a later analysis, hypergeometric tests were used to score TCR-TCR, TCR-HLA and TCR-CMV co-occurrence, with a repertoire-size bias correction applied to TCR pairs. To estimate false discovery rates, a later analysis permuted the HLA or CMV assignments 20 times. In a later analysis, co-occurring TCRs were grouped with DBSCAN, and TCRdist sequence similarity was added when clustering was performed within HLA-allele-positive subsets. Co-occurrence clustering excluded repertoires with fewer than 30,000 or more than 120,000 public chains, plus five with anomalous nucleotide sharing. The source is immuneACCESS, and TCRdb retained only in-frame sequences with V and J called. Part of the clones is not carried over; for the studies checked, unresolved V genes explain less than half of this, and the remainder is unexplained. V and J calls and clone size are given by that table; D and trimming were obtained from the DNA. Within this sample are about 180,000 clones, with less than 85% of them counted one time only. The ten top clones hold roughly 5% of the sample.

With respect to this clone: The clone's antigen remains unknown. Base qualities are missing; no much larger clone stands one base away.

The chain employs TRBV5-4 and TRBJ1-2; the D gene identity is not certain. The sequenced sample consisted of PBMCs. The TCR comes from a man between 40 and 49 years old in good health and CMV-seronegative. The CDR3 in this case is CASSLGSPGYTF. The bases read TGTGCCAGCAGCTTGGGCAGTCCTGGCTACACCTTC.